This entry describes one TCR beta chain. Its specificity is not known. Measured with immunoSEQ multiplex PCR; TCRdb has only the in-frame clones, and not every one. The sample records fewer than 75,000 clones, less than 90% being singletons. The data derive from a study of OX40 agonist ivuxolimab in advanced cancers. The wider study: Patients were given ivuxolimab, an antibody that agonizes OX40 (CD134). Those enrolled were 80% to 85% male, with a mean age of roughly 62 years and ages from 23 to 79.

Germline CDR1 is SGHTA and CDR2 is FQGTGA. This CDR3 has 15 amino acids. The ends were cut back, 1 base at V and 2 bases at J, with 10 bases in the middle. Study-level results: The mean number of expanded clones was higher in CD8+ T cells than in CD4+.

This receptor was taken from an adult with an advanced solid tumor such as melanoma, head and neck, liver or kidney cancer. This chain uses TRBV7-3 with TRBJ2-3, with D maybe TRBD2 (6 bases). The specimen comprised CD4+ or CD8+ T cells sorted from blood, sampled in a trial of the OX40 agonist ivuxolimab. CDR3 amino acids: CASSLSGTATDTQYF. CDR3 sequence (DNA): TGTGCCAGCAGCTTAAGCGGGACGGCCACAGATACGCAGTATTTT.